This T cell receptor (beta chain) was sequenced during a study of vaccination effects on CD4 cells after COVID-19. About the research overall: Early and late post-vaccination samples came from a few convalescent patients. Samples gathered post-vaccine arrived a median of 72 days past the second dose.

Antigen-specific CD4+ T cells were expanded (with viral peptide pools) by the ViraFEST assay ahead of sequencing. Subsequent to ten to eleven days of culture, CD4+ T cells were isolated. This person caught SARS-CoV-2 sometime from March to December 2020, and PCR testing confirmed the infection. As their vaccination, participants received two doses of either BNT162b2 or mRNA-1273. Assay used: immunoSEQ multiplex PCR; TCRdb lists only in-frame clones, some missing. The sample yields approximately 14,000 clones, over 60% seen once. Study conclusions and caveats: Clones arising from infection and from vaccination showed marked clonal contraction late after vaccination.

This clone was recorded once. The antigen is unknown. The receptor comes from a human donor who had a prior SARS-CoV-2 infection. Sample: CD4+ T cells from PBMCs cultured with HCoV-NL63 spike peptides, taken after COVID-19 vaccination.

The CDR3 loop is CASSFSGFSSYEQYF. The CDR3 DNA is TGTGCCAGCAGCTTTAGCGGGTTTAGTTCCTACGAGCAGTACTTC. The V call is TRBV7-2, the J call TRBJ2-7, with 7 positions matching TRBD2. The germline gives CDR1 SGHTA, CDR2 FQGNSA. The J segment lost 1 base and the V segment lost 3 bases, leaving 6 bases of the junction unmatched. This CDR3 spans 15 amino acids.